This is a list of T cell receptor beta chains from one sample in a study of Graves' ophthalmopathy and Graves' hyperthyroidism. TCRdb processed the multiplex PCR reads anew with MiXCR; each CDR3 protein has one entry. The table lists 500,000 to 600,000 distinct CDR3 sequences, approximately 37% of them singletons. Sequenced: peripheral blood or thyroid tissue (not recorded which). These receptors came from an adult man with Graves' hyperthyroidism. Each CDR3 is given with its conserved first and last residue. Fields, in order: clone size, V gene, J gene, D gene, CDR3 DNA, CDR3 protein. D genes are given only for firm matches. Clone sizes are given selectively: once, few, many, or a class where the clone is expanded.

few	TRBV10-2	TRBJ2-1	NA	TGCGCCAGCAGTGTTTGGGAAATCGTAAATGAGCAGTTCTTC	CASSVWEIVNEQFF
NA	TRBV5-1	TRBJ1-1	TRBD1	TGCGCCAGCAGCGGGGGACAGATTTGGAACACTGAAGCTTTCTTT	CASSGGQIWNTEAFF
NA	TRBV7-9	TRBJ1-1	TRBD1	TGTGCCAGCAGCTTCCGGGACAGGGGGGGGTTCACTGAAGCTTTCTTT	CASSFRDRGGFTEAFF
many	TRBV19	TRBJ2-5	TRBD2	TGTGCGACTGGGGGGGGGAGAAGGGAGACCCAGTACTTC	CATGGGRRETQYF
NA	TRBV15	TRBJ2-7	NA	TGTGCCACCAGCAGGATAGGGGGTTTAGAAGAGCAGTACTTC	CATSRIGGLEEQYF
NA	TRBV24-1	TRBJ2-3	TRBD1	TGTGCCACCAGTGATTTGAAGTTAGACAGGGACACGCAGTATTTT	CATSDLKLDRDTQYF
many	TRBV6-6	TRBJ1-2	NA	TGTGCCAGCACCGCGGGGCCACCTAACTATGGCTACACCTTC	CASTAGPPNYGYTF
many	TRBV5-4	TRBJ2-2	NA	TGTGCCAGCAGCGGAGCAGGGTGGGCGAACACCGGGGAGCTGTTTTTT	CASSGAGWANTGELFF
many	TRBV20-1	TRBJ1-2	TRBD1	TGCAGTGCTAGGACGACCGAGGGGGCGTCGGGCTACACCTTC	CSARTTEGASGYTF
many	TRBV4-1	TRBJ1-2	NA	TGCGCCAGCAGCCCAGAAATGGGGGGCTACACCTTC	CASSPEMGGYTF
many	TRBV5-6	TRBJ2-7	TRBD1	TGTGCCAGCAGCCTGACAGGGGGCAGCGGCGAGCAGTACTTC	CASSLTGGSGEQYF
many	TRBV20-1	TRBJ1-2	NA	TGCAGTGCTAGGCACAAGGAAGCTATCTATGGCTACACCTTC	CSARHKEAIYGYTF
NA	TRBV29-1	TRBJ1-2	NA	TGCAGCGTTGAAATGCGACTTGGGGGCTATGGCTACACCTTC	CSVEMRLGGYGYTF
NA	TRBV28	TRBJ2-5	NA	TGTGCCAGCAGCCTCTCGACCGGGACCCAAGACGAGACCCAGTACTTC	CASSLSTGTQDETQYF
many	TRBV6-6	TRBJ1-2	NA	TGTGCCAGCTCCCCGTCTACGAACTATGGCTACACCTTC	CASSPSTNYGYTF
NA	TRBV25-1	TRBJ2-3	TRBD2	TGTGCCAGCAGTGAATGGGGCGGGAGCAGAAGTACGCAGTATTTT	CASSEWGGSRSTQYF
NA	TRBV12-3/TRBV12-4	TRBJ2-5	TRBD2	TGTGCCAGCATGGATAGCGGGGGACACGGGGAGACCCAGTACTTC	CASMDSGGHGETQYF
NA	TRBV2	TRBJ2-2	TRBD1	TGTGCCAGCAGTGAGCCCGGGACAGGGGACGGGGAGCTGTTTTTT	CASSEPGTGDGELFF
NA	TRBV19	TRBJ1-1	TRBD1	TGTGCCAGTTACGGACAGGGGAAAACTGAAGCTTTCTTT	CASYGQGKTEAFF
NA	TRBV29-1	TRBJ2-7	NA	TGCAGCGTTGGAAATTTAGGGACACTCTACGAGCAGTACTTC	CSVGNLGTLYEQYF
many	TRBV7-3	TRBJ2-5	NA	TGTGCCAGCAGCCCGATCGGCGGGGGCGCGGGAGAGACCCAGTACTTC	CASSPIGGGAGETQYF
many	TRBV10-3	TRBJ1-2	NA	TGTGCCATCAGTGAGTCTTCCGGGTTCGACAACTACACCTTC	CAISESSGFDNYTF
NA	TRBV25-1	TRBJ2-7	TRBD2	TGTGCCAGCAGTGCTAGAGAGGGGAGGGGAAGCTACGAGCAGTACTTC	CASSAREGRGSYEQYF
many	TRBV2	TRBJ1-3	NA	TGTGCCAGCAGGCGGGACGATGTAGGAAACACCATATATTTT	CASRRDDVGNTIYF
once	TRBV2	TRBJ2-5	TRBD2	TGTGCCAGCAGGAGACTAGCGGGGTCCCAAGAGACCCAGTACTTC	CASRRLAGSQETQYF
NA	TRBV4-1	TRBJ2-5	TRBD2	TGCGCCAGCAGCCAAGAGTCTAGCGGGATTTTGGAGACCCAGTACTTC	CASSQESSGILETQYF
many	TRBV2	TRBJ1-6	NA	TGTGCCAGCAGTGAACGCGGGGGGGGGCCTTTATCACCCCTCCACTTT	CASSERGGGPLSPLHF
NA	TRBV7-9	TRBJ2-7	TRBD2	TGTGCCAGCAGCCGAGGACTAGCTTATACCTACGAGCAGTACTTC	CASSRGLAYTYEQYF
NA	TRBV12-3/TRBV12-4	TRBJ2-5	NA	TGTGCCAGCACCCTCGGGGCTCAAGAGACCCAGTACTTC	CASTLGAQETQYF
NA	TRBV19	TRBJ1-1	NA	TGTGCCAGTATCGATAGCGGGAGGGCCGCTTTCTTT	CASIDSGRAAFF
NA	TRBV20-1	TRBJ1-5	NA	TGCAGTGCTCGGTCCCTCGGGGGTTACAATGAGCCCCAGCATTTT	CSARSLGGYNEPQHF
many	TRBV12-3/TRBV12-4	TRBJ2-5	NA	TGTGCCAGCAGTTTAGCCCCAGCAGGGCTGGACCAGTACTTC	CASSLAPAGLDQYF
NA	TRBV4-1	TRBJ1-2	TRBD1	TGCGCCAGCAGCCAAGCGGCCCCAGGGGGCCCCTATGGCTACACCTTC	CASSQAAPGGPYGYTF
many	TRBV12-3/TRBV12-4	TRBJ1-6	TRBD1	TGTGCCAGCAGGGACAGGGCGGGCTCACCCCTCCACTTT	CASRDRAGSPLHF
many	TRBV15	TRBJ1-5	NA	TGTGCCACCAGCAGAGAAACCGTTGTGCAGCCCCAGCATTTT	CATSRETVVQPQHF
NA	TRBV7-6	TRBJ1-3	NA	TGTGCCAGCAGTTATGACTCGAAAGGGGCGCGTGGAAACACCATATATTTT	CASSYDSKGARGNTIYF
few	TRBV4-2	TRBJ1-2	TRBD1	TGTGCCAGCAGCCAGAATGGTGACAGGGGGCAAATTGGGTATGGCTACACCTTC	CASSQNGDRGQIGYGYTF
few	TRBV4-1	TRBJ1-3	NA	TGCGCCAGCAGCCCGAGGTTCCCCCAAGGAAACACCATATATTTT	CASSPRFPQGNTIYF
NA	TRBV6-1	TRBJ1-2	TRBD1	TGTGCCAGCAGTACGGGACAGGCAGATAACTATGGCTACACCTTC	CASSTGQADNYGYTF
NA	TRBV7-9	TRBJ2-2	NA	TGTGCCAGCAGCTTAGGCCGGGGTTGGAGCACCGGGGAGCTGTCCTTT	CASSLGRGWSTGELSF
NA	TRBV7-8	TRBJ2-6	TRBD2	TGTGCCAGCAGCTTCCTCGGACTAGCGGGGGCCAACGTCCTGACTTTC	CASSFLGLAGANVLTF
many	TRBV20-1	TRBJ1-1	NA	TGCAGTGCTGACGAACCGTATCCTGACACTGAAGCTTTCTTT	CSADEPYPDTEAFF